This entry features one T cell receptor (beta chain) sequence. Its specific antigen is unknown. Base qualities are missing; no much larger clone stands one base away. The data belong to a study of radiotherapy plus CTLA-4 blockade in lung cancer (dated by TCRdb to about 2018). In terms of the full investigation: Among the enrolled patients, around 17% had an objective response, and 25% to 35% reached disease control. Overall study results and their limits: Increased serum interferon-beta after radiation, together with early dynamic changes in blood T cell clones, were reported to be the strongest predictors of response. After treatment with radiotherapy and ipilimumab, TCR clones that came from tumors expanded in the peripheral blood.

Library prep was done by the immunoSEQ multiplex PCR assay. In its TCRdb copy, this immuneACCESS table keeps in-frame sequences only and misses some clones. Where compared with another copy, unresolved V genes explain less than half of these, and the others have no known cause. The sample has roughly 90,000 clones on record, about 91% of them singletons. Clones ranked in the top ten supply 4.5% to 6% of the sample. Focal radiation therapy combined with CTLA-4 blockade (ipilimumab) was tested in patients with chemo-refractory metastatic non-small-cell lung cancer. This specimen consisted of peripheral blood, obtained from a patient treated with radiotherapy plus ipilimumab. The sequence was obtained from a human donor with non-small cell lung cancer that progressed on radiotherapy plus ipilimumab.

The CDR3 amino acid sequence is: CASSEGSWNTGELFF. The DNA sequence is given as TGTGCCAGCAGTGAGGGGAGTTGGAACACCGGGGAGCTGTTTTTT. The chain is encoded by TRBV2 joined to TRBJ2-2; the D gene is perhaps TRBD2, on 5 matching bases. Inclusive of the bounding cysteine and phenylalanine, the CDR3 is 15 residues long. Of all the DNA, just the CDR3 is kept, 45 bases in frame from base 1. V lost 3 bases and J lost 1 base; the stretch between them is 9 bases long. The germline V gene sets CDR1 to SNHLY and CDR2 to FYNNEI.